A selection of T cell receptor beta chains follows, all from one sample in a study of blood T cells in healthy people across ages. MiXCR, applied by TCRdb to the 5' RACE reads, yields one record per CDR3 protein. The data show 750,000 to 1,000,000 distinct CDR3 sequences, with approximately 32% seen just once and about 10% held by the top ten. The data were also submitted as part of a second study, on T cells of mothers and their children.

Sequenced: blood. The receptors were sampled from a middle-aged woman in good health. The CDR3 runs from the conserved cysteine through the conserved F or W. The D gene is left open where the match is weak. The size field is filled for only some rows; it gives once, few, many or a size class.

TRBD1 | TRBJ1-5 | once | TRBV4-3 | CASSQGTGRSNQPQHF | TGCGCCAGCAGCCAAGGGACAGGGAGGAGCAATCAGCCCCAGCATTTT
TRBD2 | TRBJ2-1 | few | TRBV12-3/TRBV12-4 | CASSPGLAGEAGVNEQFF | TGTGCCAGCAGTCCAGGACTAGCGGGGGAAGCAGGCGTGAATGAGCAGTTCTTC
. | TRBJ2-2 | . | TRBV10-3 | CAIKRSGQDTGELFF | TGTGCCATCAAGAGATCGGGGCAGGACACCGGGGAGCTGTTTTTT
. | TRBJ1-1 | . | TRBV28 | CASRYRVLTEAFF | TGTGCCAGCAGGTACAGGGTATTGACTGAAGCTTTCTTT
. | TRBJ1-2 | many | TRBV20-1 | CSAQRGRGDGYTF | TGCAGTGCCCAGAGGGGGAGAGGGGATGGCTACACCTTC
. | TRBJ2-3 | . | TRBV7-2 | CAISPWTGQTQYF | TGTGCCATCTCACCTTGGACCGGCCAAACGCAGTATTTT
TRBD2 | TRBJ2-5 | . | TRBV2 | CASTPSSGARNEYF | TGTGCCAGCACCCCATCTAGCGGGGCCCGCAATGAGTACTTC
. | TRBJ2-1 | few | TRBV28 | CASSEQGPNYNEQFF | TGTGCCAGCAGTGAACAGGGACCAAACTACAATGAGCAGTTCTTC
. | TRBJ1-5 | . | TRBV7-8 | CASSKDLNNQPQHF | TGTGCCAGCAGCAAAGACTTGAACAATCAGCCCCAGCATTTT
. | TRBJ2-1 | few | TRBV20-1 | CSAVNLGNEQFF | TGCAGTGCTGTAAACCTAGGCAATGAGCAGTTCTTC
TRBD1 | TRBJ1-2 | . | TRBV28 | CASTLPGGRGRWYTF | TGTGCCAGCACTCTCCCCGGGGGCAGGGGGAGGTGGTACACCTTC
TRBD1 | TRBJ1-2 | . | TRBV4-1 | CASSQTMDREANYGYTF | TGCGCCAGCAGCCAAACAATGGACAGGGAAGCTAACTATGGCTACACCTTC
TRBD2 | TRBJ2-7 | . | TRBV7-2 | CASSLDSPGGGTYEQYF | TGTGCCAGCAGCTTAGATTCCCCTGGGGGGGGGACCTACGAGCAGTACTTC
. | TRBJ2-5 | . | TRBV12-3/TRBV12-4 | CASSLAGHSLDKQYF | TGTGCCAGCAGTTTAGCCGGTCACTCTTTGGATAAGCAGTACTTC
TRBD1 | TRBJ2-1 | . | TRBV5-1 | CASSLGQGGMDEQFF | TGCGCCAGCAGCTTGGGACAGGGGGGTATGGATGAGCAGTTCTTC
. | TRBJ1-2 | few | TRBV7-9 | CASSLETGALAYGYTF | TGTGCCAGCAGCTTAGAGACAGGCGCCCTCGCCTATGGCTACACCTTC
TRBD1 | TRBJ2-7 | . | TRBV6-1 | CASSWLVGQGRDEQYF | TGTGCCAGCAGTTGGCTCGTGGGACAGGGTCGCGACGAGCAGTACTTC
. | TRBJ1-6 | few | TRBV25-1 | CASSELGNSPLHF | TGTGCCAGCAGTGAATTGGGCAATTCACCCCTCCACTTT
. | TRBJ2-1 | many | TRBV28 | CASSSTGFGGFF | TGTGCCAGCAGTTCCACAGGTTTCGGGGGGTTCTTC